Presented here are 14 T cell receptor beta chains from one specimen sequenced in a study of human T cells and chemical hapten exposure. This sample's time point: patch test 1, 2 weeks after DPC sensitization. Treatment specified: therapeutic diphenylcyclopropenone sensitization with weekly scalp DPC. TCRdb processed the RACE reads anew with MiXCR; each CDR3 protein has one entry. The sample has under 150,000 distinct CDR3 sequences; about an eighth are singletons. The specimen was whole blood, collected in connection with sensitization to the hapten diphenylcyclopropenone (DPC). The origin of the receptors is a woman between 45 and 65 years old with alopecia areata. Some clones in this sample may be carry-over from other donors' samples.

This clonotype was picked up a small number of times. The V call is TRBV28, the J call TRBJ2-3; no clear D gene. The CDR3 sequence is 12 residues long. The V end lost 3 bases, the J end lost 8 bases, and 9 bases lay between the germline ends. The V gene's germline CDR1 is MDHEN and CDR2 SYDVKM. The CDR3 is CASSLMPLTQYF. Here the CDR3 DNA reads TGTGCCAGCAGTTTGATGCCCCTTACGCAGTATTTT.

This clonotype was counted a few times. The chain recombines TRBV6-5 with TRBJ1-2; 9 bases line up with TRBD1. V was clipped by 2 bases and J by 2 bases; unmatched bases: 3. The CDR3 contains 15 residues. Germline V gene data show CDR1 as MNHEY and CDR2 as SVGAGI. CDR3 residues: CASSYRTGDNYGYTF. The CDR3 DNA sequence: TGTGCCAGCAGTTACCGGACAGGGGACAACTATGGCTACACCTTC.

This clonotype appeared many times. The chain employs TRBV10-2 and TRBJ1-5, with D unresolved. Trimming stripped 0 bases from V and 8 bases from J, with 14 bases between. This CDR3 contains 15 residues. The germline V gene has CDR1 WSHSY and CDR2 SAAADI. CDR3 sequence (DNA): TGCGCCAGCAGTGAGTCCCCTAAATCCCTTGAGCCCCAGCATTTT. Translating gives CASSESPKSLEPQHF.

The sample holds a few counts of this clonotype. This rearrangement joins TRBV6-2 or TRBV6-3 to TRBJ2-1; tentative D call: TRBD1 (5 bases). The CDR3 totals 17 residues. Germline V gives CDR1 MNHEY, CDR2 SVGEGT. V was trimmed by 5 bases and J by 4 bases, leaving 21 bases between them. This CDR3 reads CASSTETRTNLYNEQFF. In DNA form, the CDR3 reads TGTGCCAGCAGTACCGAAACCCGGACAAATTTATACAATGAGCAGTTCTTC.

The table lists this clonotype with a few counts. This chain uses TRBV13 with TRBJ1-4; no clear D. The V gene's germline CDR1 is PRHDT and CDR2 FYEKMQ (reference sequence). The V end lost 3 bases, the J end lost 4 bases, and 3 bases lay between the germline ends. CDR3 length: 12 amino acids. For the CDR3, the DNA is TGTGCCAGCAGCTTCGGTAATGAAAAACTGTTTTTT. Protein sequence: CASSFGNEKLFF. Supplemented by reference TRBV13 and TRBJ1-4, the full variable domain reads AAGVIQSPRHLIKEKRETATLKCYPIPRHDTVYWYQQGPGQDPQFLISFYEKMQSDKGSIPDRFSAQQFSDYHSELNMSSLELGDSALYFCASSFGNEKLFFGSGTQLSVL.

This clonotype was seen at least ten times. The V call is TRBV6-2 or TRBV6-3, the J call TRBJ1-5; D uncertain. With 6 bases removed from V and 7 bases from J, the gap between germline ends came to 19 bases. The germline V gene encodes CDR1 MNHEY and CDR2 SVGEGT. This CDR3 comprises 15 residues. The CDR3 DNA follows: TGTGCCAGCAGGCAGGACCGATCGCGTGAGCAGCCCCAGCATTTT. It is translated as CASRQDRSREQPQHF.

The CDR3: CASSPSRGSRQHF. DNA of the CDR3: TGTGCCAGCTCACCAAGTCGGGGGAGTCGCCAGCATTTT. V and J are TRBV18 and TRBJ1-5, with a tentative D call TRBD1 (5 bases). The CDR3 has 13 amino acids. The ends were cut back, 2 bases at V and 12 bases at J, with 14 bases in the middle. Germline loops: CDR1 KGHSH, CDR2 LQKENI.

This clonotype was counted many times. The genes are TRBV25-1 and TRBJ2-5, with D perhaps matching TRBD2 (5 bases). This CDR3 has 15 amino acids. V lost 7 bases and J 4 bases, leaving 19 bases between the germline ends. CDR1 MGHDK and CDR2 SYGVNS come from the germline V gene. In DNA, the CDR3 is TGTGCCAGCACACCCGGTGTACGGGGTGCAGAGACCCAGTACTTC. This codes for CASTPGVRGAETQYF.

This clonotype occurred a few times. This chain connects TRBV3-1 to TRBJ2-1, with TRBD1 matching 9 bases. V shed 4 bases, J shed 1 base, and the junction held 2 bases outside the gene matches. Per the germline V gene, CDR1 is LGHDT and CDR2 is YNNKEL (reference sequence). This CDR3 spans 15 amino acids. The CDR3 DNA follows: TGTGCCAGCAGCCCCGGACAGGGGTCCTACAATGAGCAGTTCTTC. This codes for CASSPGQGSYNEQFF.

This clonotype was recorded a few times. This chain uses TRBV9 with TRBJ1-2, with D uncertain. Germline CDR1 and CDR2: SGDLS and YYNGEE. With 4 bases removed from V and 6 bases from J, the gap between germline ends came to 16 bases. CDR3 length: 14 amino acids. The CDR3 nucleotides are TGTGCCAGCAGCCCTACCCCCCTCCCCCATGGCTACACCTTC. The encoded protein is CASSPTPLPHGYTF.

This clonotype came up a few times. V usage is TRBV29-1 and J usage is TRBJ2-7; possible D gene TRBD2, 6 bases. This CDR3 is 13 amino acids long. The germline V gene encodes CDR1 SQVTM and CDR2 ANQGSEA. V lost 7 bases to trimming and J lost 6 bases, with 19 bases between them. The CDR3 sequence is CSGNGPGLGEQYF. CDR3 DNA: TGCAGCGGCAACGGACCGGGACTGGGCGAGCAGTACTTC.

A single count supports this clonotype. In DNA, the CDR3 is TGTGCCAGCAGCTTAGATGCAGGGACTACACCCCTCCACTTT. The encoded protein is CASSLDAGTTPLHF. The chain has TRBV7-9 and TRBJ1-6; possible D gene TRBD1, 5 bases. This CDR3 has 14 residues. CDR1 SEHNR and CDR2 FQNEAQ come from the germline V gene (reference sequence). Trimming removed 1 base at V and 11 bases at J, with 12 bases between.

V and J are TRBV20-1 and TRBJ2-5, with 8 bases identical to TRBD2. The CDR3 runs to 13 residues. The ends lost 0 bases at V and 6 bases at J; junction bases unmatched: 3. CDR1 is DFQATT and CDR2 is SNEGSKA in the germline V gene (reference sequence). CDR3 sequence reads: CSARDSGIKTQYF. The CDR3 DNA follows: TGCAGTGCTAGAGATAGCGGGATAAAGACCCAGTACTTC.

In its sample, this clonotype was seen once. V gene TRBV13 combines with J gene TRBJ1-4, with 9 bases aligning to TRBD1. There are 19 residues in the CDR3. Germline CDR1 and CDR2: PRHDT and FYEKMQ (reference sequence). V was pared by 2 bases and J by 6 bases, with 16 bases of the junction left unmatched. CDR3 sequence reads: CASSLNSGTGIYWDEKLFF. The CDR3 nucleotides read TGTGCCAGCAGCTTAAATTCCGGGACAGGGATTTATTGGGATGAAAAACTGTTTTTT.